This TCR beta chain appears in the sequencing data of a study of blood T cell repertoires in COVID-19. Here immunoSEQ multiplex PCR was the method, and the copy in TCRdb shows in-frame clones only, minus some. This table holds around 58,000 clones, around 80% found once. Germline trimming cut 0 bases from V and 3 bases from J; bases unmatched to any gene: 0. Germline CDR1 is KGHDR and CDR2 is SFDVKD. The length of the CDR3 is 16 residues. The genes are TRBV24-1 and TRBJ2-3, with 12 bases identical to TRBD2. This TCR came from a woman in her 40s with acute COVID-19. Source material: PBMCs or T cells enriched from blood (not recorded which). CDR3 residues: CATSDLTSGGTDTQYF. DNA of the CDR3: TGTGCCACCAGTGATTTGACTAGCGGGGGGACAGATACGCAGTATTTT.